This T cell receptor (beta chain) was obtained from a study of T cells in Graves' hyperthyroidism and ophthalmopathy. CDR1 is SGHVS, CDR2 FQNEAQ, per germline. Between the trimmed V and J ends, which lost 4 bases and 3 bases, there was a span of 10 bases. This CDR3 has 14 residues. The TCR beta CDR3 regions underwent amplification using RNA transcripts as the source. Using the HTBI primer set, a first-round RT-PCR was run on the TCR CDR3. Each CDR3 protein is one row after TCRdb ran MiXCR on the multiplex PCR reads. The sample shows nearly 600,000 distinct CDR3 sequences, around 14% of them seen only once. Ten or more counts support this clonotype.

The sequence was obtained from a young woman with Graves' ophthalmopathy. The chain has TRBV7-8 and TRBJ2-1; D not resolved. The material sequenced was blood. The CDR3 protein is CASSYSPLYNEQFF. CDR3 bases: TGTGCCAGCAGCTACAGCCCCCTCTACAATGAGCAGTTCTTC.